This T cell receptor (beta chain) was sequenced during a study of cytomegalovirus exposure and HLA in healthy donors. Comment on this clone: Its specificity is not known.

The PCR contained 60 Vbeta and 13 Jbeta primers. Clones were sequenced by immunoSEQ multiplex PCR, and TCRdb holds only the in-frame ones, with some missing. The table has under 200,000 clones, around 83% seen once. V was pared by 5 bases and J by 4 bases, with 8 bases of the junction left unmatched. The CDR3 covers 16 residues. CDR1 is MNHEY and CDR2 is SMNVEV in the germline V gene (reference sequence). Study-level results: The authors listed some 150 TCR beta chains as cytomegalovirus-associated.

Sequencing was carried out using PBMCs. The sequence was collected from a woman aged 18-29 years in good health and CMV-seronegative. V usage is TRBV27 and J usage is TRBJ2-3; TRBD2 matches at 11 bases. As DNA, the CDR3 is TGTGCCAGCAGTCTGCTAGCGGGAGGTTCTTCAGATACGCAGTATTTT. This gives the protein CASSLLAGGSSDTQYF.